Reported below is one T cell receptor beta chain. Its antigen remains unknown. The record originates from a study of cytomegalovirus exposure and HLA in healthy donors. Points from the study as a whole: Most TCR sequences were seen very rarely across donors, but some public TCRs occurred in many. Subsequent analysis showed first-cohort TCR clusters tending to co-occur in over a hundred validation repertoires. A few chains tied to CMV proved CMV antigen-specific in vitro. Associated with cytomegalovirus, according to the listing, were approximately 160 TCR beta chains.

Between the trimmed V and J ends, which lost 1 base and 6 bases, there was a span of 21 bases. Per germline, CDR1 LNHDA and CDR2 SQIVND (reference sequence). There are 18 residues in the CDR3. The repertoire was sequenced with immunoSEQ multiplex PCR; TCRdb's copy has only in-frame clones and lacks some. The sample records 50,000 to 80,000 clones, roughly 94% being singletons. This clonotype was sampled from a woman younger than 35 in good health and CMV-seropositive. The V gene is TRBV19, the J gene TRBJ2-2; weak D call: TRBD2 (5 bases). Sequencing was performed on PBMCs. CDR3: CASSIGRPGGERAGELFF. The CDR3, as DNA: TGTGCCAGTAGTATAGGTCGCCCCGGTGGCGAGAGGGCCGGGGAGCTGTTTTTT.